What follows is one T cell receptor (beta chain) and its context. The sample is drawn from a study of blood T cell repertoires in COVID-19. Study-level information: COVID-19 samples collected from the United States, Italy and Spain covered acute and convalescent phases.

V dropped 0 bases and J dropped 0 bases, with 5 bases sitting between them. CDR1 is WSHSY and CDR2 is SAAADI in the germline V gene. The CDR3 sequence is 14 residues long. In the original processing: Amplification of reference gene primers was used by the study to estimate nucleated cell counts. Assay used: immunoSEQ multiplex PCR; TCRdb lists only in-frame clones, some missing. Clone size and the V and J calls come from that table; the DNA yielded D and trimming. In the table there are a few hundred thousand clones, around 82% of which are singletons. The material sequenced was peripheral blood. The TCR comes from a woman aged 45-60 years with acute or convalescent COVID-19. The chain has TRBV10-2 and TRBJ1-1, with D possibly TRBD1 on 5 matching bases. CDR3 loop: CASSESGVNTEAFF. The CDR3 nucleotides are TGCGCCAGCAGTGAGTCAGGGGTGAACACTGAAGCTTTCTTT.